One sample yielded the 25 T cell receptor beta chains listed below, sequenced in a study of monozygotic twins with cystic fibrosis. Profiled with immunoSEQ multiplex PCR; TCRdb holds only in-frame clones, not every one. The repertoire holds approximately 24,000 clones, with approximately 96% as singletons. The sample consisted of blood. The receptors originated from a girl under 10 years old with cystic fibrosis.

This rearrangement joins TRBV2 to TRBJ1-5, with D perhaps TRBD1 (5 bases). From germline, CDR1 is SNHLY and CDR2 FYNNEI. CDR3 length: 16 residues. V lost 6 bases, J lost 2 bases, and 17 bases lay in between. DNA of the CDR3: TGTGCCAGCAGCCTACGGGGGGGAGAGGGCAATCAGCCCCAGCATTTT. This codes for CASSLRGGEGNQPQHF.

The CDR3 sequence: CASSQDTRDGYGYTF. The CDR3 region has the DNA TGTGCCAGCAGCCAAGACACCCGGGATGGGTATGGCTACACCTTC. The chain links TRBV14 to TRBJ1-2, with unresolved D. V gave up 0 bases and J gave up 5 bases, with 13 bases separating them. The CDR3 is 15 residues long. Germline assignment: CDR1 SGHDN and CDR2 FVKESK.

The count of this clone is one. This chain connects TRBV29-1 to TRBJ2-3; 10 bases map to TRBD1. V trimming: 6 bases; J trimming: 0 bases; junction bases outside the gene matches: 3. Germline V gene data show CDR1 as SQVTM and CDR2 as ANQGSEA. CDR3 length: 14 amino acids. DNA for the CDR3: TGCAGCGTCGACAGGGGGCTGAGCACAGATACGCAGTATTTT. Its protein product is CSVDRGLSTDTQYF.

The genes are TRBV5-6 and TRBJ2-1, with TRBD2 matching 7 bases. Germline V gives CDR1 SGHDT, CDR2 YYEEEE. This CDR3 contains 15 residues. V lost 0 bases, J lost 2 bases, and 2 bases stayed unmatched. CDR3 sequence (DNA): TGTGCCAGCAGCTTGGGGCTAGCGGCCTACAATGAGCAGTTCTTC. It is translated as CASSLGLAAYNEQFF.

This chain connects TRBV28 to TRBJ2-7; the D is unclear. Germline values: CDR1 MDHEN, CDR2 SYDVKM. The CDR3 length is 14 residues. The V end lost 3 bases, the J end lost 5 bases, and 14 bases lay between the germline ends. CDR3 in DNA: TGTGCCAGCAGTTTCAGAGGTATGGGAAACGAGCAGTACTTC. Amino acid sequence: CASSFRGMGNEQYF.

The V gene is TRBV18, the J gene TRBJ1-1, with a possible D match to TRBD1 (6 bases). Germline V gene lookup returns CDR1 KGHSH and CDR2 LQKENI. This CDR3 is 14 amino acids long. The V gene lost 3 bases and the J gene lost 1 base, with 9 bases spanning the gap. The CDR3 protein is CASSPLGQNTEAFF. The CDR3, as DNA: TGTGCCAGCTCACCCCTGGGACAGAACACTGAAGCTTTCTTT.

This chain joins TRBV28 and TRBJ2-3; 11 bases line up with TRBD2. Germline assignment: CDR1 MDHEN and CDR2 SYDVKM. The CDR3 totals 24 residues. V was clipped by 4 bases and J by 5 bases; unmatched bases: 32. CDR3 nucleotide sequence: TGTGCCAGCAGTTCCCCTTTTCTAGCGGGAGGAGGAAAGTTAGATCTCCCTTTTCTAGATACGCAGTATTTT. It encodes CASSSPFLAGGGKLDLPFLDTQYF.

The chain recombines TRBV7-9 with TRBJ2-3; possible D gene TRBD1, 6 bases. V lost 8 bases to trimming and J lost 0 bases, with 12 bases between them. The CDR3 runs to 14 residues. Germline V gene lookup returns CDR1 SEHNR and CDR2 FQNEAQ (reference sequence). The CDR3: CASHGQISTDTQYF. The CDR3 DNA reads TGTGCCAGCCATGGACAGATTAGCACAGATACGCAGTATTTT.

V is TRBV6-1 and J is TRBJ2-2, with D perhaps TRBD2 (5 bases). Deletions cut 4 bases from V and 1 base from J, with 7 bases between. Germline V gene sequence: CDR1 MNHNS, CDR2 SASEGT. This CDR3 spans 14 amino acids. The CDR3 loop reads CASSVGGNTGELFF. CDR3 bases: TGTGCCAGCAGTGTAGGAGGGAACACCGGGGAGCTGTTTTTT.

The CDR3 bases are TGTGCCAGTAGTATAGATCTGGCTAGCGGGAGTGAGACCCAGTACTTC. Translating gives CASSIDLASGSETQYF. The genes are TRBV19 and TRBJ2-5; 10 bases line up with TRBD2. The V and J ends lost 0 bases and 5 bases, in that order; junction bases with no gene match: 6. This CDR3 contains 16 residues. Germline V gene sequence: CDR1 LNHDA, CDR2 SQIVND (reference sequence).

The CDR3, as DNA: TGCGCCAGCAGCTTGGATGGAAATCAGCCCCAGCATTTT. It translates to CASSLDGNQPQHF. This chain links TRBV5-1 with TRBJ1-5; D unresolved. V lost 0 bases, J lost 4 bases, and 5 bases lay in between. The CDR3 runs 13 residues. Germline V gives CDR1 SGHRS, CDR2 YFSETQ.

The J gene is TRBJ2-7, the V gene TRBV4-2, with TRBD2 as a possible D gene (6 bases). Trimming removed 5 bases from V and 0 bases from J, with 14 bases in between. The CDR3 spans 15 residues. CDR1 LGHNA and CDR2 YNFKEQ come from the germline V gene. CDR3 residues: CASSSEGLSSYEQYF. The DNA of the CDR3 is TGTGCCAGCAGCTCGGAGGGACTGAGCTCCTACGAGCAGTACTTC.

The chain employs TRBV11-3 and TRBJ1-2, with a tentative D call TRBD1 (6 bases). Germline CDR1 is SGHNT and CDR2 is YENEEA. The V end was cut by 2 bases, the J end by 4 bases, with 14 bases between. The CDR3 is 15 residues long. This CDR3 reads CASSLNPDSIYGYTF. The CDR3 coding sequence is TGTGCCAGCAGCTTAAACCCGGACAGCATCTATGGCTACACCTTC. Combining the CDR3 with reference TRBV11-3 and TRBJ1-2 gives the whole variable domain EAGVVQSPRYKIIEKKQPVAFWCNPISGHNTLYWYLQNLGQGPELLIRYENEEAVDDSQLPKDRFSAERLKGVDSTLKIQPAELGDSAVYLCASSLNPDSIYGYTFGSGTRLTVV.

The chain links TRBV2 to TRBJ2-2, with D possibly TRBD1 on 5 matching bases. The CDR3 is 14 residues long. With 2 bases removed from V and 7 bases from J, the gap between germline ends came to 11 bases. From germline, CDR1 is SNHLY and CDR2 FYNNEI. CDR3 sequence: CASSEYGAVGELFF. The CDR3 nucleotides read TGTGCCAGCAGTGAATATGGGGCGGTCGGGGAGCTGTTTTTT.

This clone came up once. The genes are TRBV19 and TRBJ1-5, with a tentative D call TRBD1 (5 bases). V was trimmed by 5 bases and J by 7 bases, leaving 21 bases between them. This CDR3 has 16 residues. Germline V gene lookup returns CDR1 LNHDA and CDR2 SQIVND (reference sequence). The CDR3, as DNA: TGTGCCAGTAGTGGGGGGGACCCCCCGGGACGCCAGCCCCAGCATTTT. Its translation is CASSGGDPPGRQPQHF.

This clone has only a few counts. This chain joins TRBV7-9 and TRBJ2-7; D gene unclear. Germline V gene sequence: CDR1 SEHNR, CDR2 FQNEAQ (reference sequence). The CDR3 length is 13 residues. V was pared by 5 bases and J by 2 bases, with 10 bases between. The CDR3 reads CASSADGPYEQYF. The CDR3, as DNA: TGTGCCAGCAGCGCCGACGGGCCCTACGAGCAGTACTTC.

The genes are TRBV19 and TRBJ2-2, with 7 bases matching TRBD1. V lost 6 bases and J lost 6; bases outside the gene matches: 10. The germline V gene has CDR1 LNHDA and CDR2 SQIVND (reference sequence). The CDR3 loop spans 15 amino acids. The CDR3 protein is CASSLQTGSSGELFF. The CDR3 DNA sequence: TGTGCCAGTAGCCTCCAGACAGGGTCCTCCGGGGAGCTGTTTTTT.

This chain links TRBV15 with TRBJ1-2; 9 nucleotides align to TRBD1. J lost 8 bases, V lost 5 bases, and 9 bases had no gene match. CDR3 length: 14 amino acids. CDR1 is LNHNV and CDR2 is YYDKDF in the germline V gene (reference sequence). The CDR3 DNA reads TGTGCCACCAGCGGTTGGGACAGGGCCCAAGGCTACACCTTC. Translated: CATSGWDRAQGYTF. Full variable domain (remainder filled in from reference TRBV15 and TRBJ1-2): DAMVIQNPRYQVTQFGKPVTLSCSQTLNHNVMYWYQQKSSQAPKLLFHYYDKDFNNEADTPDNFQSRRPNTSFCFLDIRSPGLGDTAMYLCATSGWDRAQGYTFGSGTRLTVV.

The chain combines TRBV19 with TRBJ2-2; D not resolved. There are 15 residues in the CDR3. CDR1 LNHDA and CDR2 SQIVND come from the germline V gene (reference sequence). Trimming left V 1 base short and J 10 bases short, with 16 bases between. This CDR3 is CASSIVPQAVAELFF. The CDR3 DNA sequence: TGTGCCAGTAGTATAGTTCCCCAGGCAGTGGCGGAGCTGTTTTTT.

V and J are TRBV19 and TRBJ2-1; D not certain. Germline CDR1 reads LNHDA; CDR2 reads SQIVND (reference sequence). The CDR3 extends over 13 amino acids. V lost 1 base and J lost 5, with 6 bases in between. The CDR3 here is CASSIGLHNEQFF. The CDR3 nucleotides read TGTGCCAGTAGTATAGGCCTCCACAATGAGCAGTTCTTC.

The chain employs TRBV7-3 and TRBJ2-7; the D gene could be TRBD1 or TRBD2 (5 bases each). V lost 5 bases and J lost 0, with 8 bases in between. CDR1 and CDR2 (germline): SGHTA, FQGTGA. This CDR3 spans 13 amino acids. CDR3 amino acids: CASSRGPSYEQYF. CDR3 nucleotides: TGTGCCAGCAGCCGGGGACCCTCCTACGAGCAGTACTTC. Together with reference TRBV7-3 and TRBJ2-7, the CDR3 gives the full variable domain: GAGVSQTPSNKVTEKGKYVELRCDPISGHTALYWYRQSLGQGPEFLIYFQGTGAADDSGLPNDRFFAVRPEGSVSTLKIQRTERGDSAVYLCASSRGPSYEQYFGPGTRLTVT.

This clone was counted a single time. The gene calls are TRBV29-1 and TRBJ2-1, with 12 bases aligning to TRBD2. The trim removed 7 bases at V and 7 bases at J, leaving 2 bases unmatched. This CDR3 has 12 residues. Germline CDR1 SQVTM, CDR2 ANQGSEA. CDR3 in amino acids: CSGTSGRNEQFF. The CDR3 nucleotides are TGCAGCGGAACTAGCGGGAGGAATGAGCAGTTCTTC.

V and J are TRBV28 and TRBJ1-4; D is ambiguous. CDR3 size: 15 residues. Trimming took 6 bases from V and 3 from J, leaving 14 bases between them. Germline V gives CDR1 MDHEN, CDR2 SYDVKM. The CDR3 reads CASSLLVGSNEKLFF. As DNA, the CDR3 is TGTGCCAGCAGCTTGTTGGTGGGATCTAATGAAAAACTGTTTTTT.

This chain uses TRBV19 with TRBJ1-4, with D maybe TRBD1 (5 bases). Germline V gene sequence: CDR1 LNHDA, CDR2 SQIVND (reference sequence). V dropped 4 bases and J dropped 2 bases, with 11 bases sitting between them. The CDR3 consists of 15 residues. This chain's CDR3 is CASSTQVATNEKLFF. CDR3 coding DNA: TGTGCCAGTAGTACACAGGTGGCTACTAATGAAAAACTGTTTTTT. Full variable domain (remainder filled in from reference TRBV19 and TRBJ1-4): DGGITQSPKYLFRKEGQNVTLSCEQNLNHDAMYWYRQDPGQGLRLIYYSQIVNDFQKGDIAEGYSVSREKKESFPLTVTSAQKNPTAFYLCASSTQVATNEKLFFGSGTQLSVL.

The chain combines TRBV28 with TRBJ2-1; TRBD2 matches at 9 bases. The CDR3 runs 12 residues. The germline V gene encodes CDR1 MDHEN and CDR2 SYDVKM. The V and J ends lost 7 bases and 15 bases, in that order; junction bases with no gene match: 10. The CDR3 nucleotides are TGTGCCAGCATAAGCGGGAGGATTGTGGGGTTCTTC. Protein: CASISGRIVGFF.